This TCR beta chain is drawn from a study of cytomegalovirus exposure and HLA in healthy donors. Study context: A previous analysis identified approximately 110 million unique TCR beta sequences derived from about 180 million T cells.

After removal of 6 bases from V and 4 bases from J, the junction contained 3 bases not matched to a gene. Germline CDR1 DFQATT, CDR2 SNEGSKA (reference sequence). The CDR3 extends over 11 amino acids. Every donor was a healthy person donating bone marrow. Worth noting for this clone: The target antigen is unknown.

Study-wide results and caveats: Relative to the roughly 700-donor mean, N-insertions were reportedly fewer in an Asian-associated ancestry cluster in a later analysis. The presence/absence work took it that sequencing depth was about the same across donors.

PCR used 60 Vbeta primers and 13 Jbeta primers. Generated by immunoSEQ multiplex PCR, the TCRdb table keeps only in-frame clones and is missing some. The sample has 150,000 to 200,000 clones; about 80% are singletons. The sequence came from a woman aged 30 to 39 in good health and CMV-seronegative. The chain joins TRBV20-1 to TRBJ2-7; TRBD1 matches at 7 bases. Sequenced sample: PBMCs. CDR3: CSATTGYEQYF. In DNA form, the CDR3 reads TGCAGTGCGACGACAGGGTACGAGCAGTACTTC.